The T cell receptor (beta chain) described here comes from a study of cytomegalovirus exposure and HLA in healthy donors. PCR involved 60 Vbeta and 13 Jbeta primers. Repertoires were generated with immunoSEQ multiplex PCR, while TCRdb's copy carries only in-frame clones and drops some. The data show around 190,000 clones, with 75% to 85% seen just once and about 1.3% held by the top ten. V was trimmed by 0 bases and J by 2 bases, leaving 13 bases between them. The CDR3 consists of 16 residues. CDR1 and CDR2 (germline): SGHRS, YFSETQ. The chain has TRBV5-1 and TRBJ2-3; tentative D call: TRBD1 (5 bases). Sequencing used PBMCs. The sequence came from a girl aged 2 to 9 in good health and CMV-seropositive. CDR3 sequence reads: CASSLAHGRVTDTQYF. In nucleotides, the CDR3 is TGCGCCAGCAGCTTGGCCCACGGCAGGGTCACAGATACGCAGTATTTT.